This T cell receptor beta chain was recovered during a study of blood T cells in healthy people across ages (dated by TCRdb to between 2015 and 2017). Study-wide context: Template switching captured roughly one uniquely barcoded TCR beta cDNA molecule per two T cells in model experiments. To track age-related changes in TCR beta repertoire diversity, the study relied on deep sequencing normalized with unique cDNA molecular identifiers. Four age groups were formed from the donors: young (average approximately 15 years), middle-aged (approximately 42), aged (roughly 58) and long-lived (about 75). Using the same blood draw, the study looked at two additional independent replicas of 1 million unique cDNA reads for two donors, one aged 18 to 30 and the other aged 80 or older. Broader findings and caveats from the paper: Donor CMV infection status was unknown, potentially confounding age-related changes in expanded clonotypes. Compared with the aged group, more naive CD4+ T cells, fewer expanded clones and increased TCR diversity were shown by the long-lived group, suggesting age selection. As age increased, observed TCR beta diversity per million T cells dropped in a roughly linear way, and a significant reduction was already evident by age about 40. Estimates of total diversity based on one million sequenced T cells were considered lower bounds and underestimates. Observed TCR beta diversity correlated strongly with the percentage of naive T cells measured by flow cytometry. Because profiling used bulk unsorted PBMCs, naive and antigen-experienced compartments could not be compared conclusively.

Taken from cysteine to phenylalanine, the CDR3 has 19 residues. CDR3 DNA is the only sequence kept; it has 57 bases, read in frame from the first base. The germline ends are 16 bases apart after V is trimmed by 0 bases and J by 0 bases. CDR1 and CDR2 were assigned from the germline V gene as SGHRS and YFSETQ. The donors were roughly 39 Caucasian individuals from Russia, aged roughly 6 to 90 years, who were systemically healthy. Around 10 milliliters of peripheral blood were collected from each donor into EDTA-treated Vacutainer tubes. Ficoll-Paque density-gradient centrifugation was used to isolate PBMCs, with at least 6.5 million obtained per sample. Trizol reagent was used to extract total RNA from the PBMCs, yielding at least 6 micrograms per sample. The percentages of naive CD45RAhigh/CD27high T cells were determined by flow cytometry on a PBMC aliquot from every donor. Comments on this clonotype: The antigen it recognizes is unknown. No quality values exist for individual bases; no much larger clone is one base distant.

The library was obtained by 5' RACE. Instrument used: Illumina HiSeq 2500. A second roughly 7 to 12 cycle PCR used a sample-barcoded 5' primer and a J-beta primer mix. A template-switch 5' adaptor carrying 12 random nucleotides introduced a unique molecular identifier onto each TCR beta cDNA molecule. Each sample yielded at least 3 million CDR3-containing paired-end reads. First-strand cDNA synthesis was performed from all RNA using the Mint cDNA synthesis kit, with priming by a TRBC-specific oligonucleotide. Following uracil-DNA glycosylase treatment, a first 18-cycle PCR with universal primers M1SS and BC2_uni_R was performed on all cDNA. Per the source publication's procedure: Normalization of each sample was performed by random selection of 1 million high-quality reads, each carrying a distinct molecular identifier. Reads with shared molecular identifiers were discarded instead of being binned into consensus sequences. MiTCR, set to a Q25 quality threshold and the strictest error-elimination algorithm, was used for CDR3 identification, clonotype clustering and error correction. Lower-bound total TCR beta diversity was estimated with a nonparametric unseen species model using Euler transformation. TCRdb reworked the public reads: Q25 trimming with fastp, MiXCR clone assembly, productive beta chains retained. Rows are combined by CDR3 protein, so each entry shows the most common genes and DNA. The V and J calls, along with clone size, are taken from TCRdb and not from the paper's own processing. The sample table contains more than 1,000,000 distinct CDR3 sequences; only one count was recorded for about 23% of them. The top ten constitute around 0.75% of the sample.

The same specimen was also included in a second study, on T cells of mothers and their children. As noted in the second study: Nine systemically healthy Caucasian individuals served as donors, namely three mothers together with their six children. cDNA synthesis consumed the entire amount of extracted RNA, loaded at approximately 1.6 ug RNA in each 15 ul reaction. In the second PCR, the M1S primer added sample barcodes and 2-4 random nucleotides. Over 9.5 million TCR beta CDR3 reads came from each mother, compared with millions of reads from each child. Thymic selection shapes the output of TCR recombination in a similar way in related and unrelated pairs, and inherited differences have a minor effect. Normalized repertoire overlap was always slightly but never significantly higher in related than unrelated mother-child pairs. With a sensitivity of about 100 clones per million clonotypes, no persistent microchimeric T cell clones were detected. To look for features that set related mother-child pairs apart from unrelated individuals, the researchers ran deep NGS to compare the TCR beta repertoires of mothers and children. The mean age was 40 +/- 4 years for the mothers and roughly 11 +/- 4 years for the children. After adapter ligation with NEBNext reagents, the libraries were sequenced on Illumina HiSeq 2000 with 100+100 nt paired-end reads. Mother and child libraries were prepared a month apart and sequenced in separate runs to prevent cross-contamination. For each donor, between about 500,000 and 2,200,000 distinct TCR beta clonotypes were identified. Naive TCR beta clonotypes were estimated from low-frequency clonotypes matched to each donor's FACS-determined naive share, without sorting.

The source is a girl between 2 and 10 years old in good health. Sequencing was carried out using blood. Recombination linked TRBV5-1 to TRBJ2-6; possibly the D gene is TRBD1, per 6 matching bases. The CDR3 sequence is CASSLVEGVALSGANVLTF. The base sequence is TGCGCCAGCAGCTTGGTTGAGGGGGTGGCACTCTCTGGGGCCAACGTCCTGACTTTC.